The next 27 T cell receptor beta chains were all read from a single sample in a study of CD8+ T cells in alopecia areata. The treatment denotes: oral pan-JAK inhibitor, 5-10 mg twice daily. Sequencing used cDNA as its template, made by extracting RNA and reverse transcribing it. Profiled with immunoSEQ multiplex PCR; TCRdb holds only in-frame clones, not every one. The sample lists about 200,000 clones, around three fifths occurring once. The material was CD4+ T cells sorted from blood, obtained at week 4, from a patient treated with tofacitinib. The receptors were sampled from a human donor with alopecia areata.

The sample holds a few counts of this clone. The V and J genes are TRBV29-1 and TRBJ2-1, with TRBD2 matching 9 bases. The CDR3 is 13 amino acids. Germline CDR1 is SQVTM and CDR2 is ANQGSEA. CDR3 amino acids: CRVLTSGNNEQFF. In nucleotides, the CDR3 is TGCAGGGTCCTGACTAGCGGAAACAATGAGCAGTTCTTC.

This sequence joins TRBV7-2 and TRBJ1-2; the match to TRBD1 covers 9 bases. CDR3 size: 15 residues. CDR1 SGHTA and CDR2 FQGNSA come from the germline V gene. Losses at the gene ends were 6 bases for V and 6 bases for J; bases not matched to a gene: 11. The CDR3 bases are TGTGCCAGCAGGATGCGGGACAGGGTTTTCCATGGCTACACCTTC. Amino acid sequence: CASRMRDRVFHGYTF.

This clone was seen a few times. The chain links TRBV30 to TRBJ2-5, with D possibly TRBD2 on 5 matching bases. CDR3 length: 12 amino acids. Germline V gives CDR1 GTSNPN, CDR2 SVGIG (reference sequence). V was shortened by 2 bases and J by 4 bases, with 8 bases between the two germline ends. The CDR3 nucleotides are TGTGCCTGGAGTCGAGGAGGAGAGACCCAGTACTTC. Translating it yields CAWSRGGETQYF.

This clone turned up a few times. In DNA form, the CDR3 reads TGTGCCAGCTCACCGGGACAGGGATGGGCTTTCTTT. It is translated as CASSPGQGWAFF. The gene calls are TRBV18 and TRBJ1-1; 9 positions match TRBD1. This CDR3 has 12 amino acids. Germline CDR1 and CDR2: KGHSH and LQKENI. The V gene end was trimmed by 3 bases and the J gene end by 11 bases; junction bases not matched to a gene: 4.

The rearrangement uses TRBV6-1 and TRBJ2-5; D remains ambiguous. Germline CDR1 and CDR2: MNHNS and SASEGT. V was clipped by 3 bases and J by 1 base, with 9 bases between them. The length of the CDR3 is 14 residues. The CDR3 bases are TGTGCCAGCAGTGACAGCCTTGGCCAAGAGACCCAGTACTTC. Its translation is CASSDSLGQETQYF.

The chain combines TRBV29-1 with TRBJ2-3, with 8 bases aligning to TRBD1. CDR1 is SQVTM and CDR2 is ANQGSEA in the germline V gene. The J segment lost 4 bases and the V segment lost 8 bases, leaving 5 bases of the junction unmatched. The CDR3 spans 12 residues. CDR3 loop: CSLDRVADTQYF. The CDR3 DNA sequence: TGCAGCCTGGACAGGGTGGCAGATACGCAGTATTTT.

This clone was recorded at least ten times. The gene calls are TRBV7-2 and TRBJ2-7; D uncertain. The germline V and J ends were trimmed by 0 bases and 6 bases, with 12 bases remaining between them. CDR1 is SGHTA, CDR2 FQGNSA, per germline. This CDR3 contains 14 residues. The CDR3 coding sequence is TGTGCCAGCAGCTTAGCCCCTAGAGATGGCGAGCAGTACTTC. It translates to CASSLAPRDGEQYF.

V usage is TRBV29-1 and J usage is TRBJ2-3; D possibly corresponds to TRBD2 (5 bases). V was shortened by 4 bases and J by 3 bases, with 8 bases between the two germline ends. Germline-derived CDR1 and CDR2 are SQVTM and ANQGSEA. The CDR3 extends over 12 amino acids. CDR3 DNA: TGCAGCGTTGTAGAGGGTACAGATACGCAGTATTTT. Its translation is CSVVEGTDTQYF.

This clone was counted at least ten times. CDR3 coding DNA: TGCGCCAGCAGCTTGGAGCCAGGGCCCACTGAAAAACTGTTTTTT. This sequence encodes CASSLEPGPTEKLFF. This rearrangement joins TRBV5-1 to TRBJ1-4; a weak D match, TRBD1 (5 bases). V was cut by 0 bases and J by 7 bases, with 13 bases left in between. This CDR3 has 15 amino acids. In germline, CDR1 is SGHRS, CDR2 YFSETQ.

This sequence joins TRBV6-5 and TRBJ2-1; no definite D call. The CDR3 consists of 13 residues. Germline-derived CDR1 and CDR2 are MNHEY and SVGAGI. V was cut by 2 bases and J by 6 bases, with 8 bases left in between. This CDR3 is CASSYQRRNEQFF. CDR3 DNA sequence: TGTGCCAGCAGTTACCAACGTCGCAATGAGCAGTTCTTC.

J is TRBJ1-2 and V is TRBV15; 10 bases match TRBD1. Germline V gene sequence: CDR1 LNHNV, CDR2 YYDKDF (reference sequence). V dropped 5 bases and J dropped 8; count of bases not matched to a gene: 8. The CDR3 covers 14 residues. DNA of the CDR3: TGTGCCACCAGCCCCAGACAGGGGGCCGGCGGCTACACCTTC. As protein: CATSPRQGAGGYTF.

The gene calls are TRBV7-2 and TRBJ1-6, with no clear D. Germline CDR1 reads SGHTA; CDR2 reads FQGNSA. The CDR3 loop spans 15 amino acids. V was clipped by 6 bases and J by 7 bases, with 16 bases between them. CDR3 in DNA: TGTGCCAGCAGGACCCAGGTTCAGGAAAATTCACCCCTCCACTTT. Translated: CASRTQVQENSPLHF.

The chain couples TRBV30 to TRBJ1-2; no firm D call. The CDR3 is made up of 13 amino acids. Trimming removed 3 bases from V and 2 bases from J, with 10 bases in between. Per germline, CDR1 GTSNPN and CDR2 SVGIG (reference sequence). The CDR3 nucleotides are TGTGCCTGGAGCGACGGGGAGAACTATGGCTACACCTTC. This gives the protein CAWSDGENYGYTF.

This rearrangement joins TRBV6-5 to TRBJ2-5, with 8 bases aligning to TRBD1. Germline assignment: CDR1 MNHEY and CDR2 SVGAGI. This CDR3 region has 14 residues. The V gene end was trimmed by 2 bases and the J gene end by 5 bases; junction bases not matched to a gene: 4. In DNA form, the CDR3 reads TGTGCCAGCAGTTACGGCGGACAGGGCGAGACCCAGTACTTC. It is translated as CASSYGGQGETQYF.

This chain connects TRBV30 to TRBJ1-5; 7 bases match TRBD1. V gave up 0 bases and J gave up 6 bases; unmatched junction bases: 5. The CDR3 contains 14 residues. CDR1 and CDR2 from the germline V gene are GTSNPN and SVGIG (reference sequence). CDR3 region: CAWSVRAGGQPQHF. CDR3 DNA: TGTGCCTGGAGTGTACGGGCAGGGGGTCAGCCCCAGCATTTT.

The V call is TRBV15, the J call TRBJ2-7, with D possibly being TRBD1 or TRBD2 (5 bases each). CDR1 is LNHNV and CDR2 is YYDKDF in the germline V gene (reference sequence). Trimming left V 5 bases short and J 3 bases short, with 17 bases between. This CDR3 comprises 15 residues. CDR3 sequence (DNA): TGTGCCACCAGCGGTTTTGGAGGACAAGGCTACGAGCAGTACTTC. Translated, it gives CATSGFGGQGYEQYF.

The chain couples TRBV14 to TRBJ2-7, with D unclear. The CDR3 loop spans 15 amino acids. Germline V gene sequence: CDR1 SGHDN, CDR2 FVKESK. The V gene lost 0 bases and the J gene lost 4 bases, with 13 bases spanning the gap. DNA of the CDR3: TGTGCCAGCAGCCAAGAAGGTAACAGCTATTACGAGCAGTACTTC. Translation: CASSQEGNSYYEQYF.

To note about this clone: Other DNA sequences in this specimen translate into the identical CDR3. The V call is TRBV29-1, the J call TRBJ1-1, with D unresolved. Trimming shortened V by 1 base and J by 2 bases, and 2 bases separated the two germline ends. CDR1 and CDR2 (germline): SQVTM, ANQGSEA. This CDR3 has 11 residues. CDR3 sequence reads: CSVEVNTEAFF. CDR3 bases: TGCAGCGTTGAAGTTAACACTGAAGCTTTCTTT.

This clone came up a few times. The CDR3 loop reads CASSPLQEGDTIYF. In DNA, the CDR3 is TGTGCCAGCTCACCACTCCAGGAGGGAGACACCATATATTTT. This chain links TRBV18 with TRBJ1-3; D call uncertain. This CDR3 has 14 residues. Germline-derived CDR1 and CDR2 are KGHSH and LQKENI. V was pared by 1 base and J by 8 bases, with 12 bases between. Together with reference TRBV18 and TRBJ1-3, the CDR3 gives the full variable domain: NAGVMQNPRHLVRRRGQEARLRCSPMKGHSHVYWYRQLPEEGLKFMVYLQKENIIDESGMPKERFSAEFPKEGPSILRIQQVVRGDSAAYFCASSPLQEGDTIYFGEGSWLTVV.

This clone was detected only a few times. The chain couples TRBV2 to TRBJ2-7; TRBD1 matches 8 bases. Germline CDR1 SNHLY, CDR2 FYNNEI. This CDR3 contains 15 residues. Trimming cost V 5 bases and J 5 bases; bases outside gene matches: 11. CDR3 in amino acids: CASSPRTGPGHEQYF. The CDR3 region has the DNA TGTGCCAGCAGTCCGCGGACAGGGCCGGGCCACGAGCAGTACTTC. Supplemented by reference TRBV2 and TRBJ2-7, the full variable domain reads EPEVTQTPSHQVTQMGQEVILRCVPISNHLYFYWYRQILGQKVEFLVSFYNNEISEKSEIFDDQFSVERPDGSNFTLKIRSTKLEDSAMYFCASSPRTGPGHEQYFGPGTRLTVT.

The V and J genes are TRBV30 and TRBJ1-1; 8 bases agree with TRBD1. Germline V gene lookup returns CDR1 GTSNPN and CDR2 SVGIG (reference sequence). This CDR3 is 16 amino acids long. J was trimmed by 0 bases and V by 3 bases; bases with no gene match: 9. Here the CDR3 reads CAWSPNDRGMNTEAFF. The CDR3, as DNA: TGTGCCTGGAGCCCGAACGACAGGGGCATGAACACTGAAGCTTTCTTT. The full variable domain, in which reference TRBV30 and TRBJ1-1 provide the parts outside the CDR3, is SQTIHQWPATLVQPVGSPLSLECTVEGTSNPNLYWYRQAAGRGLQLLFYSVGIGQISSEVPQNLSASRPQDRQFILSSKKLLLSDSGFYLCAWSPNDRGMNTEAFFGQGTRLTVV.

This chain links TRBV25-1 with TRBJ2-5; D possibly matches TRBD1 or TRBD2 (5 bases each). The V gene lost 2 bases and the J gene lost 4 bases, with 11 bases spanning the gap. CDR3 length: 14 residues. Per the germline V gene, CDR1 is MGHDK and CDR2 is SYGVNS. The CDR3 region has the DNA TGTGCCAGCAGTGAAAAGGGGAGTCGAGAGACCCAGTACTTC. It translates to CASSEKGSRETQYF.

This clone has just a few counts. The J gene is TRBJ2-7, the V gene TRBV15, with 13 bases matching TRBD2. The CDR3 contains 18 residues. Looked up from germline, CDR1 is LNHNV and CDR2 is YYDKDF (reference sequence). The V gene end was trimmed by 2 bases and the J gene end by 1 base; junction bases not matched to a gene: 8. The CDR3 region has the DNA TGTGCCACCAGCAGAACCCTTGGGACTAGCGGGGAGTCCTACGAGCAGTACTTC. Protein product: CATSRTLGTSGESYEQYF.

This clone was recorded a few times. The genes are TRBV13 and TRBJ2-3; unclear D gene. The germline V gene has CDR1 PRHDT and CDR2 FYEKMQ (reference sequence). V was trimmed by 5 bases and J by 4 bases, leaving 10 bases between them. The CDR3 has 13 amino acids. CDR3 sequence (DNA): TGTGCCAGCAGCCTTCGGAGTTCAGATACGCAGTATTTT. Translating it yields CASSLRSSDTQYF. Drawing the rest from reference TRBV13 and TRBJ2-3, the complete variable domain is AAGVIQSPRHLIKEKRETATLKCYPIPRHDTVYWYQQGPGQDPQFLISFYEKMQSDKGSIPDRFSAQQFSDYHSELNMSSLELGDSALYFCASSLRSSDTQYFGPGTRLTVL.

The chain couples TRBV7-2 to TRBJ1-5; 7 nucleotides line up with TRBD1. The CDR3 contains 15 residues. V was pared by 5 bases and J by 3 bases, with 7 bases of the junction left unmatched. The germline V gene encodes CDR1 SGHTA and CDR2 FQGNSA. DNA of the CDR3: TGTGCCAGCAGCGAGACAGGGATACTCAATCAGCCCCAGCATTTT. As protein: CASSETGILNQPQHF.

The rearrangement uses TRBV4-1 and TRBJ2-7, with 8 bases lining up with TRBD1. Per germline, CDR1 MGHRA and CDR2 YSYEKL. The trim removed 4 bases at V and 3 bases at J, leaving 8 bases unmatched. CDR3 size: 15 residues. CDR3 bases: TGCGCCAGCAGCCTAAGCCCGGACAGGGACTACGAGCAGTACTTC. Protein sequence: CASSLSPDRDYEQYF.

This clone was counted only a few times. V is TRBV7-2 and J is TRBJ2-1; D remains unclear. V was pared by 5 bases and J by 5 bases, with 4 bases between. CDR1 is SGHTA, CDR2 FQGNSA, per germline. CDR3 length equals 11 residues. DNA for the CDR3: TGTGCCAGCAGCGGGAACAATGAGCAGTTCTTC. Translated: CASSGNNEQFF. Based on the CDR3 plus reference TRBV7-2 and TRBJ2-1, the full variable domain is GAGVSQSPSNKVTEKGKDVELRCDPISGHTALYWYRQSLGQGLEFLIYFQGNSAPDKSGLPSDRFSAERTGGSVSTLTIQRTQQEDSAVYLCASSGNNEQFFGPGTRLTVL.